The 27 T cell receptor beta chains given below trace back to one sample, sequenced in a study of early T cells in non-severe SARS-CoV-2 infection. TCRdb analysed the 5' RACE reads with MiXCR anew, one entry per CDR3 protein. The sample holds some 91,000 distinct CDR3 sequences, 15% seen once. Sequenced material: whole blood. These receptors all stem from an adult who was a healthcare worker with PCR-confirmed SARS-CoV-2 infection or an uninfected control (not recorded which).

The CDR3 here is CSAGSLNIQYF. CDR3 DNA: TGCAGCGCGGGCTCCCTAAACATTCAGTACTTC. The chain couples TRBV29-1 to TRBJ2-4; D is undetermined. Looked up from germline, CDR1 is SQVTM and CDR2 is ANQGSEA. The CDR3 contains 11 residues. The ends were cut back, 7 bases at V and 6 bases at J, with 10 bases in the middle.

This clonotype was seen once. This rearrangement joins TRBV6-6 to TRBJ1-3, with 8 bases matching TRBD1. Germline V CDR1 and CDR2: MNHNY, SVGAGI (reference sequence). The CDR3 has 12 residues. J gave up 7 bases and V 7 bases, and 3 bases lay outside the gene matches. The CDR3 sequence: CASNRDRNTIYF. The CDR3, as DNA: TGTGCCAGCAACAGGGACAGGAACACCATATATTTT.

This clonotype has only a few counts. The chain carries TRBV5-1 and TRBJ1-1; 11 bases agree with TRBD1. CDR1 is SGHRS, CDR2 YFSETQ, per germline. V gave up 0 bases and J gave up 7 bases; unmatched junction bases: 5. The CDR3 spans 15 residues. The CDR3 DNA follows: TGCGCCAGCAGCTTGGCCGGGACAGGGGGACTTGAAGCTTTCTTT. This gives the protein CASSLAGTGGLEAFF.

The table lists this clonotype with a few counts. This chain links TRBV20-1 with TRBJ2-3, with 9 bases aligning to TRBD2. With V trimmed by 5 bases and J by 7 bases, 7 bases remained unmatched. This CDR3 spans 13 amino acids. Germline CDR1 reads DFQATT; CDR2 reads SNEGSKA (reference sequence). In DNA form, the CDR3 reads TGCAGTGCTCTTATAGCGGGAGAGAATACGCAGTATTTT. Translation gives CSALIAGENTQYF.

The V gene is TRBV10-3, the J gene TRBJ2-1; 7 bases agree with TRBD1. The CDR3 loop spans 16 amino acids. J gave up 5 bases and V 2 bases, and 9 bases lay outside the gene matches. Germline V gene lookup returns CDR1 ENHRY and CDR2 SYGVKD. CDR3 sequence: CAISEKTGNTNNEQFF. The CDR3 nucleotides read TGTGCCATCAGTGAGAAGACAGGGAATACCAACAATGAGCAGTTCTTC.

The sample holds a few counts of this clonotype. The chain links TRBV12-3 or TRBV12-4 to TRBJ2-2; 7 bases align to TRBD2. Trimming cost V 3 bases and J 6 bases; bases outside gene matches: 10. This CDR3 has 16 amino acids. The CDR3 sequence is CASSLVGRRVAGELFF. The CDR3 bases are TGTGCCAGCAGTTTGGTCGGGAGGAGAGTGGCCGGGGAGCTGTTTTTT.

At least ten counts were recorded for this clonotype. The genes are TRBV10-2 and TRBJ1-5; D is uncertain. The CDR3 covers 13 residues. The germline gives CDR1 WSHSY, CDR2 SAAADI. V was shortened by 6 bases and J by 5 bases, with 11 bases between the two germline ends. CDR3 coding DNA: TGCGCCAGCAGCCTAATGGTCGATCAGCCCCAGCATTTT. Translation: CASSLMVDQPQHF.

This clonotype was found a few times. The rearrangement joins TRBV3-1 to TRBJ2-7, with D possibly matching TRBD2 (5 bases). Germline CDR1 is LGHDT and CDR2 is YNNKEL (reference sequence). This CDR3 region has 12 residues. Trimming left V 3 bases short and J 7 bases short, with 10 bases between. The CDR3 spells CASSHGEREQYF. CDR3 nucleotides: TGTGCCAGCAGCCACGGGGAAAGAGAGCAGTACTTC.

The chain is built from TRBV6-2 or TRBV6-3 and TRBJ2-7; D is unclear. CDR1 is MNHEY, CDR2 SVGEGT, per germline. Trimming removed 6 bases from V and 5 bases from J, with 17 bases in between. This CDR3 spans 14 amino acids. Here the CDR3 reads CASSRPRYLHEQYF. The CDR3 DNA reads as TGTGCCAGCAGCCGTCCCAGGTATTTACACGAGCAGTACTTC.

CDR3 protein: CASTAQGAGTEAFF. As DNA, the CDR3 is TGTGCCAGCACCGCACAGGGGGCAGGCACTGAAGCTTTCTTT. V gene TRBV6-6 combines with J gene TRBJ1-1; TRBD1 agrees at 9 bases. The V gene end was trimmed by 7 bases and the J gene end by 4 bases; junction bases not matched to a gene: 7. The CDR3 is made up of 14 amino acids. The germline CDR1 and CDR2 sequences are MNHNY and SVGAGI (reference sequence).

This clonotype occurred a few times. CDR3 amino acids: CASSPRTGSRTQYF. For the CDR3, the DNA is TGTGCCAGCAGCCCTAGGACAGGGAGTCGGACCCAGTACTTC. The V and J genes are TRBV7-2 and TRBJ2-5; 8 bases align to TRBD1. The V gene end was trimmed by 5 bases and the J gene end by 7 bases; junction bases not matched to a gene: 9. The CDR3 totals 14 residues. Germline V lookup: CDR1 SGHTA, CDR2 FQGNSA.

The sample holds a few counts of this clonotype. The chain recombines TRBV7-8 with TRBJ1-5; 7 positions agree with TRBD1. V was clipped by 1 base and J by 7 bases; unmatched bases: 4. Germline V lookup: CDR1 SGHVS, CDR2 FQNEAQ. There are 14 residues in the CDR3. The CDR3 loop reads CASSLGRGRQPQHF. CDR3 coding DNA: TGTGCCAGCAGCTTAGGGAGGGGGCGACAGCCCCAGCATTTT.

This clonotype was observed a few times. This chain joins TRBV5-6 and TRBJ1-2, with D maybe TRBD1 (5 bases). V shed 3 bases and J shed 4 bases, with 13 bases lying between them. The CDR3 has 14 residues. Germline V CDR1 and CDR2: SGHDT, YYEEEE. In DNA form, the CDR3 reads TGTGCCAGCAGCTCTTTTCTGGGGACCTATGGCTACACCTTC. This sequence encodes CASSSFLGTYGYTF.

Ten or more counts support this clonotype. V gene TRBV11-2 combines with J gene TRBJ1-6, with a possible D match to TRBD1 (5 bases). Trimming took 4 bases from V and 9 from J, leaving 7 bases between them. Germline V gives CDR1 SGHAT, CDR2 FQNNGV. This CDR3 is 12 amino acids long. CDR3 nucleotide sequence: TGTGCCAGCAGCTCAAGGGGTTCACCCCTCCACTTT. Translated, it gives CASSSRGSPLHF.

Only a few counts were recorded for this clonotype. J is TRBJ2-1 and V is TRBV7-6, with TRBD1 matching 8 bases. This CDR3 contains 15 residues. Trimming cost V 5 bases and J 6 bases; bases outside gene matches: 9. Germline V lookup: CDR1 SGHVS, CDR2 FNYEAQ. The CDR3 spells CASSLGQGVSNEQFF. The CDR3 region has the DNA TGTGCCAGCAGCCTCGGACAGGGAGTTAGCAATGAGCAGTTCTTC.

This clonotype was detected many times. This chain links TRBV28 with TRBJ1-2; perhaps TRBD1 as D (6 bases). This CDR3 is built from 11 residues. The V gene lost 8 bases and the J gene lost 8 bases, with 12 bases spanning the gap. The germline V gene has CDR1 MDHEN and CDR2 SYDVKM. CDR3 region: CASGTRGGYTF. DNA for the CDR3: TGTGCCAGCGGCACCAGGGGAGGCTACACCTTC.

This clonotype was seen a few times. The chain employs TRBV6-2 or TRBV6-3 and TRBJ2-1, with D perhaps TRBD2 (6 bases). Deletions cut 5 bases from V and 4 bases from J, with 18 bases between. Germline CDR1 MNHEY, CDR2 SVGEGT. The CDR3 is made up of 16 amino acids. This CDR3 is CASSKTAGSGYNEQFF. CDR3 bases: TGTGCCAGCAGTAAAACGGCGGGTAGCGGTTACAATGAGCAGTTCTTC.

The chain recombines TRBV4-3 with TRBJ2-1; 11 bases are shared with TRBD2. The junction had 8 bases not matched to a gene; V was cut back by 0 bases and J by 4 bases. Germline CDR1 is LGHNA and CDR2 is YSLEER. The CDR3 contains 18 residues. As DNA, the CDR3 is TGCGCCAGCAGCCAAGATCGCCCCGGGACTAGCGGTTACAATGAGCAGTTCTTC. It is translated as CASSQDRPGTSGYNEQFF.

This sequence joins TRBV2 and TRBJ2-2; D may be TRBD1 or TRBD2 (5 bases each). The CDR3 covers 16 residues. Germline loops: CDR1 SNHLY, CDR2 FYNNEI. V was shortened by 5 bases and J by 0 bases, with 13 bases between the two germline ends. This CDR3 reads CASSLQGGSNTGELFF. The DNA for the CDR3 is TGTGCCAGCAGTCTGCAGGGCGGGTCGAACACCGGGGAGCTGTTTTTT.

This clonotype came up a few times. This chain joins TRBV6-4 and TRBJ2-3, with D uncertain. V dropped 5 bases and J dropped 4 bases, with 16 bases sitting between them. The length of the CDR3 is 15 residues. Germline V gene lookup returns CDR1 MRHNA and CDR2 SNTAGT. The CDR3, as DNA: TGTGCCAGCAGTCAAGACAAGGGTGGGGCAGATACGCAGTATTTT. Protein product: CASSQDKGGADTQYF.

This clonotype appeared many times. The chain joins TRBV5-4 to TRBJ2-1; 14 bases fit TRBD2. The V segment lost 4 bases and the J segment 5 bases; nucleotides outside the gene matches: 2. CDR3 length: 15 residues. CDR1 is SGHNT, CDR2 YYREEE, per germline (reference sequence). The CDR3 coding sequence is TGTGCCAGCAGCACGGGACTAGCGGGAGACAATGAGCAGTTCTTC. It translates to CASSTGLAGDNEQFF.

This clonotype was counted ten times or more. The J gene is TRBJ2-5, the V gene TRBV9; D is undetermined. There are 14 residues in the CDR3. V was pared by 0 bases and J by 3 bases, with 9 bases between. Per the germline V gene, CDR1 is SGDLS and CDR2 is YYNGEE. The CDR3 loop is CASSVGAKKETQYF. The CDR3 bases are TGTGCCAGCAGCGTAGGGGCAAAAAAAGAGACCCAGTACTTC.

This clonotype came up a few times. This chain connects TRBV28 to TRBJ2-1; possible D gene TRBD2, 6 bases. Germline values: CDR1 MDHEN, CDR2 SYDVKM. The V end lost 8 bases, the J end lost 5 bases, and 10 bases lay between the germline ends. The CDR3 runs to 12 residues. The CDR3 DNA follows: TGTGCCAGCCTAGGAGGGCACAATGAGCAGTTCTTC. Residues: CASLGGHNEQFF.

CDR3 in DNA: TGCAGTGCTAATATCGCGAACACCGGGGAGCTGTTTTTT. Residues: CSANIANTGELFF. The J gene is TRBJ2-2, the V gene TRBV20-1; D is ambiguous. The ends were cut back, 4 bases at V and 0 bases at J, with 6 bases in the middle. This CDR3 contains 13 residues. Germline loops: CDR1 DFQATT, CDR2 SNEGSKA (reference sequence).

This clonotype was seen a handful of times. The rearrangement uses TRBV7-9 and TRBJ2-1; 10 positions match TRBD2. Germline lookup yields CDR1 SEHNR and CDR2 FQNEAQ (reference sequence). This CDR3 spans 14 amino acids. Trimming removed 5 bases from V and 8 bases from J; junction bases left unmatched: 6. CDR3 sequence (DNA): TGTGCCAGCAGCCCCACTAGCGGGAATGATGAGCAGTTCTTC. Amino acid sequence: CASSPTSGNDEQFF. Complete variable domain (other parts from reference TRBV7-9 and TRBJ2-1): DTGVSQNPRHKITKRGQNVTFRCDPISEHNRLYWYRQTLGQGPEFLTYFQNEAQLEKSRLLSDRFSAERPKGSFSTLEIQRTEQGDSAMYLCASSPTSGNDEQFFGPGTRLTVL.

In this sample, this clonotype turned up a few times. The CDR3 nucleotides read TGTGCCAGCAGCCCCCTGGGGGGGGACAGGGCGTCTGGGTATGGCTACACCTTC. It specifies CASSPLGGDRASGYGYTF. The chain joins TRBV5-4 to TRBJ1-2; TRBD1 matches 9 bases. The ends lost 4 bases at V and 5 bases at J; junction bases unmatched: 18. Per the germline V gene, CDR1 is SGHNT and CDR2 is YYREEE (reference sequence). There are 18 residues in the CDR3.

This clonotype appeared many times. The chain recombines TRBV5-4 with TRBJ2-1; 11 nucleotides match TRBD1. The germline V gene has CDR1 SGHNT and CDR2 YYREEE (reference sequence). The CDR3 loop spans 14 amino acids. V was clipped by 5 bases and J by 7 bases; unmatched bases: 5. The chain's CDR3 is CASRDRGPLNEQFF. CDR3 nucleotide sequence: TGTGCCAGCAGGGACAGGGGGCCCCTTAATGAGCAGTTCTTC.